This T cell receptor (beta chain) was identified in a study of cytomegalovirus exposure and HLA in healthy donors. Study-level background: The study placed around 85% of its approximately 430 genotyped donors in the Caucasian-associated ancestry cluster. Findings of the study overall: Equally common other TCR beta chains were less clonally expanded than HLA-associated ones, a later analysis found.

Points on this clone: Its antigen is currently unknown.

PCR employed 60 Vbeta and 13 Jbeta primers. Sequencing used immunoSEQ multiplex PCR; TCRdb keeps in-frame clones, though not all of them. This table has approximately 120,000 clones, under 90% appearing once. Source material: PBMCs. The receptor was derived from a woman in her 40s in good health and CMV-seropositive.

For the CDR3, the DNA is TGTGCCAGCAGTGAAGGGACAGGGACCTACGAGCAGTACTTC. Encoded protein: CASSEGTGTYEQYF. This chain links TRBV25-1 with TRBJ2-7; TRBD1 aligns across 9 bases. The CDR3 is 14 residues long. Germline V gives CDR1 MGHDK, CDR2 SYGVNS. Trimming removed 2 bases from V and 2 bases from J; junction bases left unmatched: 1.